The sequence of this T cell receptor (beta chain) was determined in a study of cytomegalovirus exposure and HLA in healthy donors. The primer mix had 60 Vbeta and 13 Jbeta primers. Profiling relied on immunoSEQ multiplex PCR, and the TCRdb table lists in-frame clones only, not all of them. The table has 30,000 to 40,000 clones, approximately 82% seen once. The V and J ends lost 1 base and 6 bases, in that order; junction bases with no gene match: 8. Germline V lookup: CDR1 LGHNA, CDR2 YNFKEQ. The CDR3 extends over 16 amino acids. The V and J genes are TRBV4-2 and TRBJ2-3, with 9 bases lining up with TRBD2. The clonotype comes from a woman between 18 and 30 years old in good health and CMV-seropositive. The material sequenced was PBMCs. As DNA, the CDR3 is TGTGCCAGCAGCCAAGTTAGCGGGAGTTTCTGGGATACGCAGTATTTT. The encoded protein is CASSQVSGSFWDTQYF.